This TCR beta chain was found in a study of patients and donors after allogeneic stem cell transplantation. This clonotype came up many times. TCRdb ran MiXCR on the RT-PCR reads and lists one entry per CDR3 protein. In the table there are approximately 250,000 distinct CDR3 sequences, around 14% of which are singletons. The CDR3 has 15 amino acids. CDR1 is SGDLS, CDR2 YYNGEE, per germline. Trimming at V came to 4 bases and at J to 5 bases, leaving 5 bases not matched to a gene. Specimen: blood, either unsorted or a sorted T cell fraction (not recorded which). The chain uses TRBV9 and TRBJ2-5; 13 positions match TRBD2. This sequence originates from a human donor who was either an allogeneic HSCT recipient or a stem cell or donor lymphocyte infusion donor (not recorded which). It is not recorded whose cells these are; they may come from a transplant donor. Here the CDR3 reads CASSPGTSGVETQYF. Written as DNA, the CDR3 is TGTGCCAGCAGCCCAGGGACTAGCGGGGTCGAGACCCAGTACTTC.